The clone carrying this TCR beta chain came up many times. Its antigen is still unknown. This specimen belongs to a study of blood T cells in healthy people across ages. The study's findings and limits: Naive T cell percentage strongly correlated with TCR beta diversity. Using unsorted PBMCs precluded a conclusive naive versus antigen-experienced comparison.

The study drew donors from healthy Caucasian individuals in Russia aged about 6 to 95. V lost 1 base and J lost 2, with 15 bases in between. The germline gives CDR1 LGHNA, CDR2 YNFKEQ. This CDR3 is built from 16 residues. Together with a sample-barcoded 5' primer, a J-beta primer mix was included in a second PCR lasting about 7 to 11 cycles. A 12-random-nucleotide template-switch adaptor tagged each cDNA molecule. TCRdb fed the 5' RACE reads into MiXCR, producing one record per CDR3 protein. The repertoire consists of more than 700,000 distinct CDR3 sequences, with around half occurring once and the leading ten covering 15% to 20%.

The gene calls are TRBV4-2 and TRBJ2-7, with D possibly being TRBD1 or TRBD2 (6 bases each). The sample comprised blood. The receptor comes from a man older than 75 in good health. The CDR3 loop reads CASSQGYQGGTYEQYF. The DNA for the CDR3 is TGTGCCAGCAGCCAAGGTTATCAAGGGGGGACCTACGAGCAGTACTTC.